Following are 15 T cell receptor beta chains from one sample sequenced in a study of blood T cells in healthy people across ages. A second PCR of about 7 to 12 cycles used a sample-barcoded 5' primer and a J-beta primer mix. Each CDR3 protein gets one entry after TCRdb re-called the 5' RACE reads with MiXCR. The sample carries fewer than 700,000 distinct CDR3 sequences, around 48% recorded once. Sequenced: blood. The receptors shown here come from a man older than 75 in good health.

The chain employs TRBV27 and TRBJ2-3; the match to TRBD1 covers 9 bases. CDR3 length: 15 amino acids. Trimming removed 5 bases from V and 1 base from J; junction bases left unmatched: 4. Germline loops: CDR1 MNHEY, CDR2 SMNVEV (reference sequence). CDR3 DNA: TGTGCCAGCAGTGGATGGGACAGGGGCACAGATACGCAGTATTTT. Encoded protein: CASSGWDRGTDTQYF.

CDR3 amino acids: CASSRGTAGNTIYF. CDR3 nucleotides: TGTGCCAGCAGCCGTGGGACAGCTGGAAACACCATATATTTT. The chain is built from TRBV7-2 and TRBJ1-3, with 7 bases that match TRBD1. This CDR3 has 14 amino acids. V was clipped by 5 bases and J by 2 bases; unmatched bases: 3. Germline-derived CDR1 and CDR2 are SGHTA and FQGNSA.

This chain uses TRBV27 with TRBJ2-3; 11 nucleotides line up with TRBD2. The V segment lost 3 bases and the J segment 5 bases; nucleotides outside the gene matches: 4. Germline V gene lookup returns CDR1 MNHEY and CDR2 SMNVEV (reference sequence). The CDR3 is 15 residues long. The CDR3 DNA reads TGTGCCAGCAGTTTGGCGACTAGCGGGATAGATACGCAGTATTTT. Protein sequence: CASSLATSGIDTQYF.

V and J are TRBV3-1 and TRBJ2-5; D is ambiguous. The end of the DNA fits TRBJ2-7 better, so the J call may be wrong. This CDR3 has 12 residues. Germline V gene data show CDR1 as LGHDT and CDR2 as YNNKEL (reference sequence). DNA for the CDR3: TGTGCCAGCAGCCAAACCCCCGACGAGCAGTACTTC. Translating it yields CASSQTPDEQYF.

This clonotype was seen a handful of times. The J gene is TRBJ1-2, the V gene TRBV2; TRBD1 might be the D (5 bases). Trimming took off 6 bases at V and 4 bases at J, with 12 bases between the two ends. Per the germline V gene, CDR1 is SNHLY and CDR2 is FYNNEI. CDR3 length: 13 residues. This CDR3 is CASRQQGRYGYTF. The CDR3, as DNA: TGTGCCAGCAGGCAGCAGGGACGCTATGGCTACACCTTC. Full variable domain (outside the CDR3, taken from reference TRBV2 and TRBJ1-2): EPEVTQTPSHQVTQMGQEVILRCVPISNHLYFYWYRQILGQKVEFLVSFYNNEISEKSEIFDDQFSVERPDGSNFTLKIRSTKLEDSAMYFCASRQQGRYGYTFGSGTRLTVV.

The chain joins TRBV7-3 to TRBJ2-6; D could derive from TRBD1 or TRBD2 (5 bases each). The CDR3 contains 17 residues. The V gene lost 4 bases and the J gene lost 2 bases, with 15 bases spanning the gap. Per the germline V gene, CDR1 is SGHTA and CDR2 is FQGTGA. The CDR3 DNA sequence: TGTGCCAGCAGCTCCGAACGGAGAGGGGCTGGGGCCAACGTCCTGACTTTC. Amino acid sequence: CASSSERRGAGANVLTF.

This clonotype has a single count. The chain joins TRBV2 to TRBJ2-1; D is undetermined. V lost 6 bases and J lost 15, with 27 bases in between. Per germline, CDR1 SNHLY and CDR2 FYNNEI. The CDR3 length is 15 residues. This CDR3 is CASSERGVSGYYRFF. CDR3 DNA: TGTGCCAGCAGCGAGAGAGGCGTTTCAGGTTATTATCGGTTCTTC. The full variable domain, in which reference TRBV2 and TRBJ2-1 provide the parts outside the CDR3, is EPEVTQTPSHQVTQMGQEVILRCVPISNHLYFYWYRQILGQKVEFLVSFYNNEISEKSEIFDDQFSVERPDGSNFTLKIRSTKLEDSAMYFCASSERGVSGYYRFFGPGTRLTVL.

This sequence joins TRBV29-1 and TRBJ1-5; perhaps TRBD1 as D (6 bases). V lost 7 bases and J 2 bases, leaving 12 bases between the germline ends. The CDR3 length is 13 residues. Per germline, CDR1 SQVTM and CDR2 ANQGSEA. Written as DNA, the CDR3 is TGCAGCGCCGCGGACAGCCGCAATCAGCCCCAGCATTTT. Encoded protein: CSAADSRNQPQHF.

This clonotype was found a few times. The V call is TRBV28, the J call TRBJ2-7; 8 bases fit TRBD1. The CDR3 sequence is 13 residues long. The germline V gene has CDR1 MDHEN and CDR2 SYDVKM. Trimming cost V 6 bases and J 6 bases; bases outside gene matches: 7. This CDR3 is CASRYTGGSEQYF. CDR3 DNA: TGTGCCAGCAGGTACACAGGGGGAAGCGAGCAGTACTTC.

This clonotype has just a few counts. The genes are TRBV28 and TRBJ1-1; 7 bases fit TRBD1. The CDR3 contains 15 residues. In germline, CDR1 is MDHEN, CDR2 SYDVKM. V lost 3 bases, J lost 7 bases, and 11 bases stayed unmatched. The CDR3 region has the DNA TGTGCCAGCAGTTTCTGGGACAGCGGGAATGATGAAGCTTTCTTT. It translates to CASSFWDSGNDEAFF.

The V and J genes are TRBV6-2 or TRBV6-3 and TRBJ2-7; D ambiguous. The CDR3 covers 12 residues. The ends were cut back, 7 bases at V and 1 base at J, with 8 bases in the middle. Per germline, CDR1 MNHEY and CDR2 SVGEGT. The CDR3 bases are TGTGCCAGCACCCACGGATCCTACGAGCAGTACTTC. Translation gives CASTHGSYEQYF.

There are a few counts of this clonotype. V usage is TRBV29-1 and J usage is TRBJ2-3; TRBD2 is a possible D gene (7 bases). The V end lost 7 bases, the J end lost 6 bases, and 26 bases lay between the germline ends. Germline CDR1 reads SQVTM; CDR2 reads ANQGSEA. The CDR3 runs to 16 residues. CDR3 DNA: TGCAGCGGCCAGGGCCCCAGGGGAGGGAGTTCTGATACGCAGTATTTT. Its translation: CSGQGPRGGSSDTQYF.

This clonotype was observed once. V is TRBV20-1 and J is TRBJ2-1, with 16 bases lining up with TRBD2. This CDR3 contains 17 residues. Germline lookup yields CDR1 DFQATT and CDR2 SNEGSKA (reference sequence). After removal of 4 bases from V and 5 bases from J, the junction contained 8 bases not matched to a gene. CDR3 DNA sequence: TGCAGTGCTACGGGGACTAGCGGGGGGGCAGGCGACAATGAGCAGTTCTTC. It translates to CSATGTSGGAGDNEQFF.

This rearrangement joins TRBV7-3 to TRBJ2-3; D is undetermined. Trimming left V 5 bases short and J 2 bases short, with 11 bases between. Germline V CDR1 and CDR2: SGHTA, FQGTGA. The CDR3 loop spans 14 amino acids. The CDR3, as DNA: TGTGCCAGCAGCCCAACGCCTACCACAGATACGCAGTATTTT. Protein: CASSPTPTTDTQYF.

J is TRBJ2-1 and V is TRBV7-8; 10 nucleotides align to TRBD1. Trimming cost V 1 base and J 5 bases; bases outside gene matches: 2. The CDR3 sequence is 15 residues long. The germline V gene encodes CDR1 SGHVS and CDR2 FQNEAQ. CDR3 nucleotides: TGTGCCAGCAGCTTAGTGGGACAGGGGAACAATGAGCAGTTCTTC. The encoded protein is CASSLVGQGNNEQFF.